This is a list of T cell receptor beta chains from one sample in a study of human T cells and chemical hapten exposure. One entry per CDR3 protein results from TCRdb running MiXCR on the RACE reads. The table lists some 50,000 distinct CDR3 sequences, 7% to 10% of them singletons, with 10% to 15% in the top ten. The sequencing used whole blood, collected in connection with sensitization to the hapten diphenylcyclopropenone (DPC). All receptors derive from a woman aged 40 to 50 with alopecia areata. Some clones in this sample may be carry-over from other donors' samples. The CDR3 runs from the conserved cysteine through the conserved F or W.

J	V	CDR3
TRBJ2-7	TRBV20-1	CSARLAGPSYEQYF
TRBJ1-1	TRBV13	CASSSWTGTTEAFF
TRBJ1-1	TRBV29-1	CSHTRGRGNTEAFF
TRBJ1-4	TRBV3-1	CASSQIMRGRVATNEKLFF
TRBJ2-5	TRBV4-1	CASSQFRTQYF
TRBJ1-4	TRBV5-5	CASSLVYEKLFF
TRBJ2-6	TRBV6-4	CASRASGANVLTF
TRBJ1-1	TRBV7-3	CASSRGQMNTEAFF
TRBJ1-6	TRBV18	CASSPPQGMEGSPLHF
TRBJ2-5	TRBV9	CASSETGAETQYF
TRBJ2-7	TRBV7-9	CASSLIAYEQYF
TRBJ2-5	TRBV29-1	CSFEQGSGKTQYF
TRBJ1-1	TRBV29-1	CSVYGGTVNTEAFF
TRBJ2-4	TRBV12-3/TRBV12-4	CASSTDRLAKNIQYF
TRBJ1-1	TRBV29-1	CSGGHKNTEAFF
TRBJ1-1	TRBV7-9	CASSLATGGTEAFF
TRBJ2-7	TRBV6-1	CASNGAGGRNYEQYF
TRBJ2-1	TRBV29-1	CSVVRADSYNEQFF
TRBJ2-3	TRBV7-9	CASSVRAGSTDTQYF
TRBJ2-7	TRBV6-5	CASSYEPAGAEQYF
TRBJ2-2	TRBV11-2	CASSFPGLKHGELFF
TRBJ2-2	TRBV5-4	CASSLQVNTGELFF
TRBJ2-7	TRBV7-2	CASSSPSYEQYF
TRBJ1-4	TRBV7-9	CASSLAQAVTNEKLFF
TRBJ2-7	TRBV4-3	CASSQDLSGEQYF
TRBJ2-6	TRBV6-1	CASSDLDSGANVLTF
TRBJ1-5	TRBV28	CASSYRTGGNQPQHF
TRBJ2-4	TRBV30	CAWSVTGWQNIQYF
TRBJ2-3	TRBV27	CASSNTDTQYF
TRBJ2-3	TRBV6-2/TRBV6-3	CASNPGTGWRSATDTQYF
TRBJ1-2	TRBV20-1	CSARPQGEGYGYTF
TRBJ2-6	TRBV5-1	CASSPTQAGANVLTF
TRBJ1-1	TRBV7-9	CASSLGQGNTEAFF